This T cell receptor (beta chain) was retrieved from a study of blood T cells in healthy people across ages. On this clonotype: Its antigen remains unidentified.

There were healthy Caucasian individuals from Russia, aged about 6 to 100, serving as donors. Alongside a J-beta primer mix, a sample-barcoded 5' primer served in a second PCR lasting about 7 to 11 cycles. MiXCR, run by TCRdb on the 5' RACE reads, gives a single entry per CDR3 protein. This sample has approximately 1,000,000 distinct CDR3 sequences; around two fifths occur once, and the top ten carry roughly 13%. Findings and limits, study-wide: Without sorted subsets, naive and antigen-experienced compartments could not be conclusively compared.

Germline CDR1 SGHRS, CDR2 YFSETQ. The CDR3 is 14 amino acids. The V gene end was trimmed by 4 bases and the J gene end by 4 bases; junction bases not matched to a gene: 7. The clonotype was recovered from a man aged 18 to 29 in good health. The V and J genes are TRBV5-1 and TRBJ2-5, with 7 nucleotides matching TRBD2. The sequenced sample consisted of blood. The CDR3 sequence is CASSVSGAAETQYF. For the CDR3, the DNA is TGCGCCAGCAGCGTAAGCGGGGCAGCAGAGACCCAGTACTTC.